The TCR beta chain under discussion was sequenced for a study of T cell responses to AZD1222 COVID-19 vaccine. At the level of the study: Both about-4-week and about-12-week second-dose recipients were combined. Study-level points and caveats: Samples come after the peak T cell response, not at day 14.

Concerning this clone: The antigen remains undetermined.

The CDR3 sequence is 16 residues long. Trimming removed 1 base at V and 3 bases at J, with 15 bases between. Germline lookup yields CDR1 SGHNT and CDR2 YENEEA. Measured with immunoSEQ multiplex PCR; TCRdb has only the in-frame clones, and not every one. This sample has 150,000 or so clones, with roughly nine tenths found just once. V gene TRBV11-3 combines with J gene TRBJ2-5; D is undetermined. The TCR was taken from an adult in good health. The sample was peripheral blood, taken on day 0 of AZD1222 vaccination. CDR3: CASSLVGLIAEETQYF. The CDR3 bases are TGTGCCAGCAGCTTAGTAGGGTTAATCGCGGAAGAGACCCAGTACTTC.